Presented here are 27 T cell receptor beta chains from one specimen sequenced in a study of T cell repertoires in cytomegalovirus infection. TCRdb used MiXCR to reprocess the reads, holding one entry per CDR3 protein. The repertoire holds hundreds of thousands of distinct CDR3 sequences, with about 42% as singletons. What these receptors recognize is not known. Sequenced material: cultured PBMCs, taken from culture after CMV antigen stimulation. The receptor set was obtained from a human donor in good health (CMV status not recorded). Some clones in this sample may be carry-over from other donors' samples.

The rearrangement links TRBV12-3 or TRBV12-4 to TRBJ2-1, with 9 bases matching TRBD2. The CDR3 runs to 13 residues. With 11 bases clipped from V and 3 bases from J, the junction kept 5 bases outside the gene matches. The CDR3 spells CASAGGDYNEQFF. CDR3 nucleotides: TGTGCCTCCGCGGGGGGGGACTACAATGAGCAGTTCTTC.

The V call is TRBV7-2, the J call TRBJ2-1, with unresolved D. The CDR3 loop spans 12 amino acids. Trimming removed 6 bases at V and 5 bases at J, with 8 bases between. Germline CDR1 is SGHTA and CDR2 is FQGNSA. As DNA, the CDR3 is TGTGCCAGCAGGCAAATTAACAATGAGCAGTTCTTC. It yields the protein CASRQINNEQFF.

This chain joins TRBV15 and TRBJ1-1; D gene uncertain. This CDR3 has 16 amino acids. Trimming pared 0 bases from V and 1 base from J, leaving 12 bases between. CDR1 LNHNV and CDR2 YYDKDF come from the germline V gene (reference sequence). DNA of the CDR3: TGTGCCACCAGCAGAGATGTTAGGTCGAAGAACACTGAAGCTTTCTTT. Its translation is CATSRDVRSKNTEAFF.

The chain has TRBV4-2 and TRBJ2-1; 13 bases match TRBD2. The germline CDR1 and CDR2 sequences are LGHNA and YNFKEQ. This CDR3 comprises 17 residues. The V gene end was trimmed by 3 bases and the J gene end by 6 bases; junction bases not matched to a gene: 8. This CDR3 is CASSHTSGGGLGNEQFF. In DNA form, the CDR3 reads TGTGCCAGCAGCCACACTAGCGGGGGGGGGTTGGGCAATGAGCAGTTCTTC.

V is TRBV7-8 and J is TRBJ2-7, with D tentatively TRBD1 or TRBD2 (5 bases each). The CDR3 extends over 15 amino acids. CDR1 is SGHVS, CDR2 FQNEAQ, per germline. The germline V and J ends were trimmed by 1 base and 4 bases, with 14 bases remaining between them. The CDR3 here is CASSLGADWGYEQYF. CDR3 nucleotides: TGTGCCAGCAGCTTAGGGGCCGACTGGGGGTACGAGCAGTACTTC.

In its sample, this clonotype was seen a few times. The rearrangement uses TRBV7-9 and TRBJ2-7, with 11 positions matching TRBD1. CDR3 length: 17 residues. V gave up 0 bases and J gave up 3 bases; unmatched junction bases: 7. Germline V lookup: CDR1 SEHNR, CDR2 FQNEAQ (reference sequence). In DNA form, the CDR3 reads TGTGCCAGCAGCTTAGCCCTTACGGGGACAGGGGGCTACGAGCAGTACTTC. Translated, it gives CASSLALTGTGGYEQYF.

This rearrangement joins TRBV12-3 or TRBV12-4 to TRBJ1-5; D is perhaps TRBD1 (6 bases). The CDR3 consists of 14 residues. V dropped 6 bases and J dropped 5 bases, with 14 bases sitting between them. The chain's CDR3 is CASSLRGSDQPQHF. For the CDR3, the DNA is TGTGCCAGCAGCCTGAGGGGGTCGGATCAGCCCCAGCATTTT.

Only a few counts were recorded for this clonotype. The chain couples TRBV7-2 to TRBJ2-4; D gene uncertain. Looked up from germline, CDR1 is SGHTA and CDR2 is FQGNSA. CDR3 length: 15 amino acids. V lost 5 bases, J lost 1 base, and 12 bases lay in between. CDR3 residues: CASSLLLGAKNIQYF. The DNA of the CDR3 is TGTGCCAGCAGCCTATTACTCGGGGCCAAAAACATTCAGTACTTC.

This clonotype has a handful of counts. The chain has TRBV7-8 and TRBJ1-5, with D possibly matching TRBD1 (5 bases). Germline CDR1 SGHVS, CDR2 FQNEAQ. The CDR3 has 16 amino acids. The V end lost 2 bases, the J end lost 7 bases, and 18 bases lay between the germline ends. The CDR3 sequence is CASSLRGARGRQPQHF. The CDR3 nucleotides read TGTGCCAGCAGCTTACGAGGGGCGCGGGGCAGGCAGCCCCAGCATTTT.

V is TRBV20-1 and J is TRBJ2-7; 7 bases map to TRBD2. CDR3 size: 16 residues. Germline V gene sequence: CDR1 DFQATT, CDR2 SNEGSKA (reference sequence). V lost 0 bases, J lost 0 bases, and 8 bases stayed unmatched. The CDR3 nucleotides are TGCAGTGCTAGAGAAAGGACTAGTCGTCACTCCTACGAGCAGTACTTC. Its protein product is CSARERTSRHSYEQYF.

This chain uses TRBV4-1 with TRBJ2-5; the D gene is possibly TRBD1 (5 bases). The CDR3 is 16 residues long. V lost 0 bases and J lost 6, with 17 bases in between. Germline lookup yields CDR1 MGHRA and CDR2 YSYEKL. The DNA for the CDR3 is TGCGCCAGCAGCCAAGAGCCACCTGGGGCCCGTAAGACCCAGTACTTC. It is translated as CASSQEPPGARKTQYF.

This clonotype was seen a handful of times. The gene calls are TRBV10-3 and TRBJ2-7; 11 bases agree with TRBD2. Germline assignment: CDR1 ENHRY and CDR2 SYGVKD. V was pared by 4 bases and J by 0 bases, with 2 bases of the junction left unmatched. The CDR3 has 15 amino acids. This CDR3 is CAISGTSGSSYEQYF. CDR3 bases: TGTGCCATCAGTGGAACTAGCGGGAGCTCCTACGAGCAGTACTTC.

This clonotype was recorded once. This chain links TRBV4-3 with TRBJ2-3; D is unresolved. The CDR3 covers 14 residues. The V gene's germline CDR1 is LGHNA and CDR2 YSLEER. Trimming pared 0 bases from V and 2 bases from J, leaving 6 bases between. CDR3 region: CASSQDSHTDTQYF. The DNA of the CDR3 is TGCGCCAGCAGCCAAGACAGCCACACAGATACGCAGTATTTT.

This clonotype was seen a handful of times. The chain links TRBV6-2 or TRBV6-3 to TRBJ2-7; maybe TRBD2 (5 bases). The CDR3 length is 15 residues. The V and J ends lost 6 bases and 3 bases respectively, with 18 bases between them. The germline V gene encodes CDR1 MNHEY and CDR2 SVGEGT. The CDR3 here is CASSSPPRGIYEQYF. CDR3 DNA sequence: TGTGCCAGCAGCTCCCCCCCACGGGGAATCTACGAGCAGTACTTC.

There are a few counts of this clonotype. The chain carries TRBV7-2 and TRBJ2-6; D unresolved. This CDR3 has 16 amino acids. Per the germline V gene, CDR1 is SGHTA and CDR2 is FQGNSA. V was cut by 1 base and J by 1 base, with 8 bases left in between. The CDR3 DNA reads as TGTGCCAGCAGCTTAGTCCCGGTGTCTGGGGCCAACGTCCTGACTTTC. Translation gives CASSLVPVSGANVLTF.

The V and J genes are TRBV19 and TRBJ2-4; possibly TRBD2 for D (6 bases). Deletions cut 5 bases from V and 7 bases from J, with 15 bases between. The germline gives CDR1 LNHDA, CDR2 SQIVND (reference sequence). The CDR3 sequence is 14 residues long. CDR3 sequence (DNA): TGTGCCAGTAGTCCCCGACTCCGGGAGAACATTCAGTACTTC. Its translation is CASSPRLRENIQYF.

This clonotype was picked up a small number of times. V is TRBV6-2 or TRBV6-3 and J is TRBJ2-1; TRBD1 is a possible D gene (6 bases). Trimming left V 5 bases short and J 3 bases short, with 11 bases between. The CDR3 loop spans 14 amino acids. Looked up from germline, CDR1 is MNHEY and CDR2 is SVGEGT. The chain's CDR3 is CASSLRGNYNEQFF. Here the CDR3 DNA reads TGTGCCAGCAGTCTCAGGGGAAACTACAATGAGCAGTTCTTC.

This clonotype was seen a few times. The chain uses TRBV11-2 and TRBJ2-1, with no clear D. Between the trimmed V and J ends, which lost 2 bases and 10 bases, there was a span of 9 bases. The CDR3 covers 12 residues. Per the germline V gene, CDR1 is SGHAT and CDR2 is FQNNGV. The DNA of the CDR3 is TGTGCCAGCAGCTTACGAGCTAGGGAGCAGTTCTTC. This translates into CASSLRAREQFF.

This chain joins TRBV28 and TRBJ1-6; possible D gene TRBD1, 6 bases. The V end lost 6 bases, the J end lost 8 bases, and 17 bases lay between the germline ends. CDR3 size: 15 residues. The germline V gene encodes CDR1 MDHEN and CDR2 SYDVKM. The DNA for the CDR3 is TGTGCCAGCAGAAAAACAGGGAACTCGGATTCACCCCTCCACTTT. The encoded protein is CASRKTGNSDSPLHF.

V is TRBV2 and J is TRBJ2-2, with no clear D. Germline V CDR1 and CDR2: SNHLY, FYNNEI. This CDR3 has 14 residues. Between the trimmed V and J ends, which lost 6 bases and 4 bases, there was a span of 12 bases. As DNA, the CDR3 is TGTGCCAGCAGACCGGCTGTGGTCACCGGGGAGCTGTTTTTT. This sequence encodes CASRPAVVTGELFF.

This clonotype was observed a few times. The chain carries TRBV7-2 and TRBJ2-5; TRBD1 matches 7 bases. CDR3 size: 14 residues. V dropped 5 bases and J dropped 4; count of bases not matched to a gene: 7. Germline lookup yields CDR1 SGHTA and CDR2 FQGNSA. In DNA, the CDR3 is TGTGCCAGCAGCCCCTCCCGGGACAGAGAGACCCAGTACTTC. Its protein product is CASSPSRDRETQYF.

This chain connects TRBV12-3 or TRBV12-4 to TRBJ2-5; the match to TRBD1 covers 8 bases. This CDR3 spans 14 amino acids. The V gene end was trimmed by 5 bases and the J gene end by 5 bases; junction bases not matched to a gene: 7. DNA of the CDR3: TGTGCCAGCAGTCCTCGGACAGGGTCGGAGACCCAGTACTTC. This translates into CASSPRTGSETQYF.

V and J are TRBV14 and TRBJ1-6; D call uncertain. Germline V gene sequence: CDR1 SGHDN, CDR2 FVKESK. The V and J ends lost 1 base and 2 bases respectively, with 9 bases between them. This CDR3 spans 16 amino acids. The CDR3 loop reads CASSQGHGAYNSPLHF. DNA of the CDR3: TGTGCCAGCAGCCAAGGGCATGGCGCCTATAATTCACCCCTCCACTTT.

The gene calls are TRBV19 and TRBJ2-1; TRBD1 matches at 10 bases. The CDR3 is 15 amino acids. Losses at the gene ends were 9 bases for V and 6 bases for J; bases not matched to a gene: 11. Germline CDR1 reads LNHDA; CDR2 reads SQIVND (reference sequence). The CDR3 sequence: CASVGGTGVVNEQFF. The CDR3 DNA reads TGTGCCAGCGTCGGCGGGACAGGGGTAGTCAATGAGCAGTTCTTC.

This clonotype was detected only a few times. V usage is TRBV27 and J usage is TRBJ2-3; TRBD2 might be the D (5 bases). The CDR3 is 16 residues long. Trimming pared 5 bases from V and 2 bases from J, leaving 17 bases between. Germline-derived CDR1 and CDR2 are MNHEY and SMNVEV (reference sequence). The CDR3: CASSPKRAVLTDTQYF. The CDR3 region has the DNA TGTGCCAGCAGTCCCAAGCGAGCGGTCCTCACAGATACGCAGTATTTT.

This chain joins TRBV7-6 and TRBJ2-1; 10 bases line up with TRBD2. The CDR3 is made up of 16 amino acids. V was clipped by 2 bases and J by 4 bases; unmatched bases: 5. Germline V gives CDR1 SGHVS, CDR2 FNYEAQ. Here the CDR3 reads CASSLPSAGGYNEQFF. The CDR3 bases are TGTGCCAGCAGCTTACCCTCAGCGGGGGGGTACAATGAGCAGTTCTTC. Full variable domain (remainder filled in from reference TRBV7-6 and TRBJ2-1): GAGVSQSPRYKVTKRGQDVALRCDPISGHVSLYWYRQALGQGPEFLTYFNYEAQQDKSGLPNDRFSAERPEGSISTLTIQRTEQRDSAMYRCASSLPSAGGYNEQFFGPGTRLTVL.

V is TRBV2 and J is TRBJ2-6, with D uncertain. The germline V and J ends were trimmed by 2 bases and 2 bases, with 4 bases remaining between them. This CDR3 region has 14 residues. Germline loops: CDR1 SNHLY, CDR2 FYNNEI. Here the CDR3 reads CASSEQAGANVLTF. CDR3 sequence (DNA): TGTGCCAGCAGTGAACAGGCTGGGGCCAACGTCCTGACTTTC.